This T cell receptor beta chain was profiled in a study of cytomegalovirus exposure and HLA in healthy donors. Looking at the study overall: A data release that came early held roughly 80 million unique TCRs from HLA-typed donors.

Germline V gene sequence: CDR1 SGHTA, CDR2 FQGNSA. V dropped 6 bases and J dropped 2; count of bases not matched to a gene: 10. CDR3 size: 18 residues. PCR was performed using 60 Vbeta and 13 Jbeta primers. In the original workflow: A follow-up analysis tallied 60 million to 85 million unique TCR beta chains, roughly 11 million shared. Assay: immunoSEQ multiplex PCR; the TCRdb copy retains only in-frame clones and omits some. That table furnishes V, J and clone size, whereas the DNA furnished D and trimming. The profile shows about 120,000 clones, about 64% of them singletons. Study observations and caveats: Later on, a genetic analysis was performed. It linked a missense variant in DCLRE1C with V- and J-gene trimming of TCR beta. Reports showed the classifier diagnosing cytomegalovirus status with high specificity and sensitivity.

On this clone: The antigen is unknown.

V and J are TRBV7-2 and TRBJ2-3; 14 positions agree with TRBD2. The sequence was obtained from a man aged 18 to 29 in good health and CMV-seropositive. Sequencing was performed on PBMCs. CDR3 coding DNA: TGTGCCAGCAGAGGGCCGAGGACTAGCGGGGGGCCCACAGATACGCAGTATTTT. Residues: CASRGPRTSGGPTDTQYF. The complete variable domain, with remaining parts taken from reference TRBV7-2 and TRBJ2-3, reads GAGVSQSPSNKVTEKGKDVELRCDPISGHTALYWYRQSLGQGLEFLIYFQGNSAPDKSGLPSDRFSAERTGGSVSTLTIQRTQQEDSAVYLCASRGPRTSGGPTDTQYFGPGTRLTVL.